The rows below give T cell receptor beta chains drawn from one sample of a study of blood T cells in healthy people across ages. Each CDR3 protein is one row after TCRdb ran MiXCR on the 5' RACE reads. The table includes hundreds of thousands of distinct CDR3 sequences, 45% to 60% detected once. The sample consisted of blood. The source of these receptors is a woman older than 75 in good health. Each CDR3 is given with its conserved first and last residue. D genes are given only for firm matches. Size tells how often a clone was seen (once, few, many) or the class of an expanded clone, and some rows leave it out.

V	J	size	D	CDR3	DNA
TRBV7-9	TRBJ1-6	once	-	CASSFATGSRYNSPLHF	TGTGCCAGCAGCTTCGCGACAGGTTCGAGATATAATTCACCCCTCCACTTT
TRBV15	TRBJ2-3	-	-	CATSSLAGRVSSTDTQYF	TGTGCCACCAGCAGTCTTGCGGGCCGGGTTTCTAGCACAGATACGCAGTATTTT
TRBV20-1	TRBJ1-2	many	TRBD1	CSAQTGTGPKGYTF	TGCAGTGCTCAAACCGGGACAGGGCCGAAAGGCTACACCTTC
TRBV5-1	TRBJ2-1	few	TRBD2	CASRPTSGRENEQFF	TGCGCCAGCAGACCGACTAGCGGGAGGGAAAATGAGCAGTTCTTC
TRBV10-3	TRBJ2-1	few	-	CAISGNYNEQFF	TGTGCCATCAGTGGGAACTACAATGAGCAGTTCTTC
TRBV28	TRBJ2-7	-	-	CASTALPVGSYEQYF	TGTGCCAGCACCGCCTTACCGGTAGGCTCCTACGAGCAGTACTTC
TRBV27	TRBJ2-7	-	-	CASIRGYEQYF	TGTGCCAGCATTAGGGGTTACGAGCAGTACTTC
TRBV9	TRBJ2-1	many	-	CASSVDGLSSYNEQFF	TGTGCCAGCAGCGTAGATGGCCTAAGCTCCTACAATGAGCAGTTCTTC
TRBV7-2	TRBJ2-7	-	-	CASSAIMIYEQYF	TGTGCCAGCAGCGCAATAATGATCTACGAGCAGTACTTC
TRBV24-1	TRBJ2-3	-	-	CATRGSGTDTQYF	TGTGCCACCAGGGGCAGCGGCACAGATACGCAGTATTTT
TRBV28	TRBJ2-7	-	TRBD2	CASSPTSGRNEQYF	TGTGCCAGCAGTCCAACTAGCGGGAGGAATGAGCAGTACTTC
TRBV3-1	TRBJ2-6	-	-	CASSQDGGISGANVLTF	TGTGCCAGCAGCCAAGATGGAGGGATCTCTGGGGCCAACGTCCTGACTTTC
TRBV5-1	TRBJ2-1	many	TRBD1	CASSFPGQGIYNEQFF	TGCGCCAGCAGCTTCCCGGGACAGGGCATATACAATGAGCAGTTCTTC
TRBV20-1	TRBJ1-5	-	-	CSAGFPRRAQPQHF	TGCAGTGCGGGTTTCCCTCGGCGGGCCCAGCCCCAGCATTTT
TRBV5-1	TRBJ2-2	-	-	CASSSYGGHTGELFF	TGCGCCAGCAGCTCATACGGGGGGCACACCGGGGAGCTGTTTTTT
TRBV5-1	TRBJ2-5	-	-	CASSFLWGVTQYF	TGCGCCAGCAGCTTCCTGTGGGGGGTCACCCAGTACTTC
TRBV16	TRBJ2-1	-	-	CASSQSTGRGRYNEQFF	TGTGCCAGCAGCCAATCTACAGGGAGGGGACGCTACAATGAGCAGTTCTTC
TRBV7-2	TRBJ2-2	-	-	CASSYGQGGFTGELFF	TGTGCCAGCAGCTATGGGCAGGGGGGGTTTACCGGGGAGCTGTTTTTT
TRBV27	TRBJ2-3	-	-	CASPVRRDTQYF	TGTGCCAGCCCTGTCCGGCGGGATACGCAGTATTTT
TRBV21-1	TRBJ2-3	-	-	CASSAQLTVMKMRAQYF	TGTGCCAGCAGTGCCCAACTGACAGTTATGAAGATGAGAGCGCAGTATTTT
TRBV7-2	TRBJ2-7	many	-	CASSQGAGHSYEQYF	TGTGCCAGCAGCCAAGGGGCGGGACACAGTTACGAGCAGTACTTC
TRBV3-1	TRBJ2-4	-	TRBD1	CASSQRQGGGRSKNIQYF	TGTGCCAGCAGCCAAAGACAGGGTGGAGGAAGGTCCAAAAACATTCAGTACTTC
TRBV7-3	TRBJ2-5	-	-	CASSLTGTQETQYF	TGTGCCAGCAGCCTGACAGGAACACAAGAGACCCAGTACTTC
TRBV19	TRBJ1-5	few	-	CASSLGHRRDQPQHF	TGTGCCAGTAGTCTGGGACACCGCCGGGATCAGCCCCAGCATTTT
TRBV15	TRBJ1-4	-	-	CATSRVFLGRPVFNEKLFF	TGTGCCACCAGCAGAGTATTCCTGGGACGGCCTGTTTTCAATGAAAAACTGTTTTTT
TRBV7-2	TRBJ1-5	many	TRBD1	CASSTRQGSNQPQHF	TGTGCCAGCAGCACCCGACAGGGGAGCAATCAGCCCCAGCATTTT
TRBV18	TRBJ2-7	-	TRBD2	CASSPSSGNENEQYF	TGTGCCAGCTCACCCAGTAGCGGGAATGAGAACGAGCAGTACTTC
TRBV3-1	TRBJ2-4	-	TRBD1	CASSQDSGQIIQRIAKNIQYF	TGTGCCAGCAGCCAAGACTCGGGACAGATAATTCAGAGAATAGCCAAAAACATTCAGTACTTC
TRBV12-3/TRBV12-4	TRBJ2-6	many	TRBD1	CASSGQGWTNVLTF	TGTGCCAGCAGTGGACAGGGTTGGACCAACGTCCTGACTTTC
TRBV28	TRBJ2-5	-	-	CATGSGPTMNEQYF	TGTGCCACCGGGTCCGGGCCTACCATGAATGAGCAGTACTTC
TRBV7-3	TRBJ1-1	many	-	CASSGAMNTEAFF	TGTGCCAGCTCAGGCGCGATGAACACTGAAGCTTTCTTT
TRBV4-1	TRBJ1-2	many	-	CASSQEQDFGYTF	TGCGCCAGCAGCCAAGAACAGGATTTTGGCTACACCTTC
TRBV20-1	TRBJ1-2	many	TRBD1	CSATGTGGALGYGYTF	TGCAGCGCGACTGGGACAGGGGGTGCCTTGGGCTATGGCTACACCTTC
TRBV12-3/TRBV12-4	TRBJ2-3	many	-	CASSARRCTDTQYF	TGTGCCAGCAGTGCCCGGCGGTGCACAGATACGCAGTATTTT
TRBV20-1	TRBJ1-1	few	-	CSARDYVRGNTEAFF	TGCAGTGCTAGAGATTATGTGAGGGGGAACACTGAAGCTTTCTTT
TRBV7-9	TRBJ2-4	-	-	CASSLEASHIQYF	TGTGCCAGCAGCTTAGAGGCCAGCCACATTCAGTACTTC
TRBV6-6	TRBJ2-1	-	TRBD2	CASSDRLAGRYNEQFF	TGTGCCAGCAGTGACAGACTAGCGGGGAGGTACAATGAGCAGTTCTTC
TRBV6-5	TRBJ2-2	many	TRBD1	CASSYMTGRTTGELFF	TGTGCCAGCAGTTACATGACAGGGCGGACCACCGGGGAGCTGTTTTTT
TRBV10-3	TRBJ2-7	-	TRBD1	CAISMGQGLSYEQYF	TGTGCCATCAGTATGGGACAGGGGCTCTCCTACGAGCAGTACTTC
TRBV27	TRBJ2-7	-	-	CASSLSQGIADYEQYF	TGTGCCAGCAGTTTATCCCAAGGTATAGCGGACTACGAGCAGTACTTC
TRBV10-3	TRBJ2-1	many	TRBD2	CAITSDRRGGNEQFF	TGTGCCATCACGTCGGACCGCCGGGGGGGGAATGAGCAGTTCTTC
TRBV14	TRBJ2-1	-	TRBD2	CASRSSGRANEQFF	TGTGCCAGCAGGTCTAGCGGGAGGGCCAATGAGCAGTTCTTC
TRBV3-1	TRBJ2-2	-	-	CASSRLSGTGELFF	TGTGCCAGCAGCCGATTGAGCGGCACCGGGGAGCTGTTTTTT
TRBV5-5	TRBJ2-2	-	TRBD1	CASSSGQGSTGELFF	TGTGCCAGCAGCAGTGGACAGGGTAGTACCGGGGAGCTGTTTTTT
TRBV7-9	TRBJ2-5	few	-	CASARVAQETQYF	TGTGCCAGCGCGAGGGTTGCCCAAGAGACCCAGTACTTC
TRBV6-1	TRBJ2-3	few	TRBD2	CASSGGLAGGPGGDTQYF	TGTGCCAGCAGTGGGGGGCTAGCGGGAGGGCCAGGTGGAGATACGCAGTATTTT
TRBV3-1	TRBJ1-2	many	-	CASSQDKGYGYTF	TGTGCCAGCAGCCAAGATAAGGGATATGGCTACACCTTC
TRBV21-1	TRBJ2-3	many	-	CASSLRPLAPQYF	TGTGCCAGCAGCCTACGACCCCTGGCGCCGCAGTATTTT
TRBV29-1	TRBJ2-1	-	-	CSALMAMGSYNEQFF	TGCAGCGCCCTTATGGCGATGGGATCCTACAATGAGCAGTTCTTC